These T cell receptor beta chains were read from a single sample in a study of CD8+CD57+ T cells in acquired aplastic anemia. MiXCR, applied by TCRdb to the reads, yields one record per CDR3 protein. This table holds some 200,000 distinct CDR3 sequences, approximately 65% found once. Material for sequencing was sorted CD4+, CD8+, or CD8+CD57+ T cells (not recorded which) from PBMCs. These receptors were obtained from a human donor with aplastic anemia. CDR3s include the opening cysteine and the closing phenylalanine or tryptophan. D genes are given only for firm matches. Size tells how often a clone was seen (once, few, many) or the class of an expanded clone, and some rows leave it out.

v_gene	d_gene	j_gene	abundance	CDR3aa	CDR3nt
TRBV12-3/TRBV12-4	TRBD1	TRBJ2-3	NA	CASSLSRTGLTDTQYF	TGTGCCAGCAGTTTATCTCGGACAGGGCTCACAGATACGCAGTATTTT
TRBV29-1	NA	TRBJ2-3	NA	CSAEGLSDTQYF	TGCAGCGCCGAGGGGCTCTCAGATACGCAGTATTTT
TRBV7-9	TRBD2	TRBJ2-2	NA	CASSHRPSGVGELFF	TGTGCCAGCAGCCACCGGCCTAGCGGAGTAGGGGAGCTGTTTTTT
TRBV20-1	TRBD1	TRBJ2-5	NA	CSVPSPLRGETQYF	TGCAGTGTCCCTTCCCCCCTCAGGGGGGAGACCCAGTACTTC
TRBV7-3	TRBD1	TRBJ2-1	NA	CASSSTGGFTYNEQFF	TGTGCCAGCAGCTCGACAGGGGGCTTTACCTACAATGAGCAGTTCTTC
TRBV7-6	TRBD2	TRBJ2-2	NA	CASSFRRPREASGALNTGELFF	TGTGCCAGCAGCTTCCGGCGTCCTAGGGAGGCTAGCGGGGCCTTAAACACCGGGGAGCTGTTTTTT
TRBV7-3	TRBD1	TRBJ1-2	NA	CASSFDGTGSHGYTF	TGTGCCAGCAGCTTCGACGGGACAGGGAGCCATGGCTACACCTTC
TRBV19	NA	TRBJ1-2	NA	CASSNIPHYVGYTF	TGTGCCAGTAGTAATATTCCGCATTACGTTGGCTACACCTTC
TRBV11-2	TRBD1	TRBJ2-7	few	CASSPTGVTAYEQYF	TGTGCCAGCAGCCCCACAGGGGTTACTGCCTACGAGCAGTACTTC
TRBV3-1	NA	TRBJ2-7	many	CASSPIVGLRSYEQYF	TGTGCCAGCAGCCCCATCGTGGGACTCCGCTCCTACGAGCAGTACTTC
TRBV7-2	NA	TRBJ2-1	many	CASSTLGAAYNEQFF	TGTGCCAGCAGCACACTGGGGGCCGCGTACAATGAGCAGTTCTTC
TRBV10-3	NA	TRBJ1-2	NA	CASSPRAVRLGVSGYTF	TGTGCCAGCAGTCCCCGGGCCGTACGTCTGGGGGTGAGCGGCTACACCTTC
TRBV20-1	TRBD2	TRBJ2-7	NA	CSAWTSGAYAQYF	TGCAGTGCTTGGACTAGCGGAGCCTACGCGCAGTACTTC